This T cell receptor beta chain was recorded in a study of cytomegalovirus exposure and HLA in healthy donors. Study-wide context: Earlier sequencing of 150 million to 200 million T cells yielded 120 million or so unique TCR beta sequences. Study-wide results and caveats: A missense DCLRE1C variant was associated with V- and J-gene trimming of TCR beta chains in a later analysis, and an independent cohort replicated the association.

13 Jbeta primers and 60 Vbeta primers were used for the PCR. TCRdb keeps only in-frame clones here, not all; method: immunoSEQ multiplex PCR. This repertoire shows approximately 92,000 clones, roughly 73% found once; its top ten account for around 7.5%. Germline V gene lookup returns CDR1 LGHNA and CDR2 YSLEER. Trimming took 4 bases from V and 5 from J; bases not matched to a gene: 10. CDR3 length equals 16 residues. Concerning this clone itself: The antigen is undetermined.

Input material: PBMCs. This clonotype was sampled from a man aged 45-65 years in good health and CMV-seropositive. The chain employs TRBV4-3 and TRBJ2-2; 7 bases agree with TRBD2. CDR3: CASSRGGLEKTGELFF. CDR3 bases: TGCGCCAGCAGCCGGGGAGGGTTGGAAAAAACCGGGGAGCTGTTTTTT.